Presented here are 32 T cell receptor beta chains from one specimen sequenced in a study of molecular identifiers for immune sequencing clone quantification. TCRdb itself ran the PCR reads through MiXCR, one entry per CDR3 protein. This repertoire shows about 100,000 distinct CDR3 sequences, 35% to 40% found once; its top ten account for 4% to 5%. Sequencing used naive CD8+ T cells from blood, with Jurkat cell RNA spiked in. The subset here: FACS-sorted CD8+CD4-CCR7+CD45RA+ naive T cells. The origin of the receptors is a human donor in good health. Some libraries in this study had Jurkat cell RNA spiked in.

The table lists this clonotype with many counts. The CDR3: CASSQARGQPQHF. The DNA of the CDR3 is TGCGCCAGCAGCCAAGCTCGGGGTCAGCCCCAGCATTTT. The gene calls are TRBV4-3 and TRBJ1-5; no definite D call. The CDR3 has 13 amino acids. The V gene lost 1 base and the J gene lost 6 bases, with 7 bases spanning the gap. Germline CDR1 reads LGHNA; CDR2 reads YSLEER.

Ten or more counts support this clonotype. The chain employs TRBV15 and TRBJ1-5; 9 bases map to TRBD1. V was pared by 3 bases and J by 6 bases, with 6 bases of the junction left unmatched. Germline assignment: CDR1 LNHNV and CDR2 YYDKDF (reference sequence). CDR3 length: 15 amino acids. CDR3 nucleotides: TGTGCCACCAGCAGTTCCGGGACAGGGATTCAGCCCCAGCATTTT. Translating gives CATSSSGTGIQPQHF.

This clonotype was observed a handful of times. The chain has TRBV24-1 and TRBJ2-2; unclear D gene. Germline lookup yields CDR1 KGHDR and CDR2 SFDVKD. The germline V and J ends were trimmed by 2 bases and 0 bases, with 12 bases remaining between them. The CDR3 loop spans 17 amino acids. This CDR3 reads CATSDSFRQTNTGELFF. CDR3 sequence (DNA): TGTGCCACCAGTGATTCATTCAGGCAGACGAACACCGGGGAGCTGTTTTTT.

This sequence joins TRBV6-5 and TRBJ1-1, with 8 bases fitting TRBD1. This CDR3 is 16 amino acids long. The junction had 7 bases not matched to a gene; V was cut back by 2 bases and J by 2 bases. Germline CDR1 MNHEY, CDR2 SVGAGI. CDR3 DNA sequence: TGTGCCAGCAGTTACACCCGAGACAGGGGCAACACTGAAGCTTTCTTT. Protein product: CASSYTRDRGNTEAFF.

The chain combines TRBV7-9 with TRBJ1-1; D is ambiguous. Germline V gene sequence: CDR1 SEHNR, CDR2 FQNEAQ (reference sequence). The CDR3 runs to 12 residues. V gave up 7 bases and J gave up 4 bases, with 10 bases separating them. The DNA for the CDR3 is TGTGCCAGCACCTTTGGGGTCACTGAAGCTTTCTTT. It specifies CASTFGVTEAFF.

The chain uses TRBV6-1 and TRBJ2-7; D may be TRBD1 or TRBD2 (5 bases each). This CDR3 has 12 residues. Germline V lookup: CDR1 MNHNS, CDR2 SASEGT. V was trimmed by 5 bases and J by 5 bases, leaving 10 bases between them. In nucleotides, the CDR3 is TGTGCCAGCAGTAAGGGACCTAACGAGCAGTACTTC. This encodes CASSKGPNEQYF.

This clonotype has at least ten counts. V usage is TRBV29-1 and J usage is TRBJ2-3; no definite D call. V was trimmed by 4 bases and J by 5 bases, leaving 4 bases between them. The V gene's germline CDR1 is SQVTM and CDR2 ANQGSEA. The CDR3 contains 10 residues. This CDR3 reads CSVVRDTQYF. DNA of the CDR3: TGCAGCGTTGTCCGAGATACGCAGTATTTT.

The CDR3 DNA is TGTGCCAGCAGGGGGACAGGGGGGAATGAGCAGTTCTTC. Protein product: CASRGTGGNEQFF. V gene TRBV12-3 or TRBV12-4 combines with J gene TRBJ2-1, with TRBD1 matching over 11 bases. The length of the CDR3 is 13 residues. Losses at the gene ends were 6 bases for V and 7 bases for J; bases not matched to a gene: 2.

For the CDR3, the DNA is TGTGCCAGCAGCCGAGGACTACGTACCACCTACGAGCAGTACTTC. Translated, it gives CASSRGLRTTYEQYF. V usage is TRBV13 and J usage is TRBJ2-7; the D gene is possibly TRBD2 (6 bases). The CDR3 contains 15 residues. The germline V gene encodes CDR1 PRHDT and CDR2 FYEKMQ (reference sequence). V gave up 5 bases and J gave up 2 bases, with 16 bases separating them. The variable domain in full, completed from reference TRBV13 and TRBJ2-7, reads AAGVIQSPRHLIKEKRETATLKCYPIPRHDTVYWYQQGPGQDPQFLISFYEKMQSDKGSIPDRFSAQQFSDYHSELNMSSLELGDSALYFCASSRGLRTTYEQYFGPGTRLTVT.

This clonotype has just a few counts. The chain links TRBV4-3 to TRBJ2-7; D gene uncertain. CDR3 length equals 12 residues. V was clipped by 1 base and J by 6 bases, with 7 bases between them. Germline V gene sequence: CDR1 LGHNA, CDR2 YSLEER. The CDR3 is CASSQGSGEQYF. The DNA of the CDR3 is TGCGCCAGCAGCCAAGGTTCTGGCGAGCAGTACTTC.

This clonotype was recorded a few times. The CDR3 region is CASSKCCETQYF. The CDR3 DNA reads as TGTGCCAGCAGCAAATGTTGTGAGACCCAGTACTTC. The chain joins TRBV21-1 to TRBJ2-5. TRBV21-1 is marked as a pseudogene. The length of the CDR3 is 12 residues.

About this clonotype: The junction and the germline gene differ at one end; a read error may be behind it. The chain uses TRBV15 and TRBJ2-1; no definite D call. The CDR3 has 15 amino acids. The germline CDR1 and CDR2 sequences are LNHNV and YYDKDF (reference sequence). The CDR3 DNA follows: TGTGCCACCAGCAGAGGCGGCAGGCCAAACAATGAGCTGTTCTTC. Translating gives CATSRGGRPNNELFF.

The CDR3 here is CASSLFSKPPYEQYF. DNA for the CDR3: TGTGCCAGCAGTTTATTTTCCAAACCTCCATACGAGCAGTACTTC. The V and J genes are TRBV28 and TRBJ2-7, with unresolved D. Trimming removed 1 base from V and 4 bases from J, with 14 bases in between. Germline lookup yields CDR1 MDHEN and CDR2 SYDVKM. The length of the CDR3 is 15 residues.

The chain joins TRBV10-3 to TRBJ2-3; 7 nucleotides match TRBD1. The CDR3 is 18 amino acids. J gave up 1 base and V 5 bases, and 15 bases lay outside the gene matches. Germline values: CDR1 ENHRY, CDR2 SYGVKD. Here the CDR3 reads CAISSSTGTTFGTDTQYF. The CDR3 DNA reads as TGTGCCATCAGTTCTTCGACAGGGACCACATTCGGCACAGATACGCAGTATTTT.

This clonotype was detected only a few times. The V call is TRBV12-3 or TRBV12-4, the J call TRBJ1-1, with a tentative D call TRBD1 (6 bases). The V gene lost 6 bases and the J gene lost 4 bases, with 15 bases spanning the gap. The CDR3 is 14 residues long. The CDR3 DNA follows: TGTGCCAGCAGATTCGGGGGCTTAGCCACTGAAGCTTTCTTT. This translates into CASRFGGLATEAFF.

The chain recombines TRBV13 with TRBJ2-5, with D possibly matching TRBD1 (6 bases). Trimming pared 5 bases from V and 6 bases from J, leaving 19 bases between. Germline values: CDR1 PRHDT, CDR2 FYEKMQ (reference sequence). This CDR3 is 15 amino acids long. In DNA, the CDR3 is TGTGCCAGCAGCACCCAGACAGGACCACGGCAGACCCAGTACTTC. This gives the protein CASSTQTGPRQTQYF. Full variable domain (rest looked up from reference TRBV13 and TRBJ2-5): AAGVIQSPRHLIKEKRETATLKCYPIPRHDTVYWYQQGPGQDPQFLISFYEKMQSDKGSIPDRFSAQQFSDYHSELNMSSLELGDSALYFCASSTQTGPRQTQYFGPGTRLLVL.

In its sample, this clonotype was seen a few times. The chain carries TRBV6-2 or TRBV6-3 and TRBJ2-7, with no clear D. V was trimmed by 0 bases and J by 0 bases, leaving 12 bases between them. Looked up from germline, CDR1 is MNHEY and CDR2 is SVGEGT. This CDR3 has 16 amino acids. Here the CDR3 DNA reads TGTGCCAGCAGTTACTCGGCCGACGGGCCCTCCTACGAGCAGTACTTC. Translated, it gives CASSYSADGPSYEQYF.

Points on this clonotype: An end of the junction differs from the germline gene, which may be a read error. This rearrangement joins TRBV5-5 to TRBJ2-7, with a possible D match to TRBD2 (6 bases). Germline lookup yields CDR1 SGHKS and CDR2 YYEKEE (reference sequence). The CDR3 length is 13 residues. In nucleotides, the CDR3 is TGTGCCAGCAGCTTAGGAGGGCTCGACGAGCAGGACTTC. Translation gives CASSLGGLDEQDF.

The CDR3 region is CASSSSDSGNQPQHF. CDR3 coding DNA: TGCGCCAGCAGCAGCTCAGACAGCGGCAATCAGCCCCAGCATTTT. The J gene is TRBJ1-5, the V gene TRBV4-3; D may be TRBD1 (5 bases). The CDR3 contains 15 residues. Trimming removed 5 bases from V and 2 bases from J, with 13 bases in between. Germline values: CDR1 LGHNA, CDR2 YSLEER.

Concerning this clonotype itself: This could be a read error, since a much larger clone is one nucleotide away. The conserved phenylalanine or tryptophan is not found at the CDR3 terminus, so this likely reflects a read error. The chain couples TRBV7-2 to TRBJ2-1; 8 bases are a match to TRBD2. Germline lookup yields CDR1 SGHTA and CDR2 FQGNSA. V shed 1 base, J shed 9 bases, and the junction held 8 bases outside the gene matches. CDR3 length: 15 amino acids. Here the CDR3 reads CASSLDGGRSGEQFS. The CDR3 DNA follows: TGTGCCAGCAGCTTAGACGGCGGGAGGTCAGGTGAGCAGTTCTCC.

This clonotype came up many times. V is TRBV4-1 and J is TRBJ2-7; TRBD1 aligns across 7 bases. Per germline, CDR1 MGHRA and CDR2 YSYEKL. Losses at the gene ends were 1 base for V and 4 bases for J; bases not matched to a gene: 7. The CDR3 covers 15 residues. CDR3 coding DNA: TGCGCCAGCAGCCAAGCTCAGGACAGGAGGTACGAGCAGTACTTC. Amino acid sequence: CASSQAQDRRYEQYF.

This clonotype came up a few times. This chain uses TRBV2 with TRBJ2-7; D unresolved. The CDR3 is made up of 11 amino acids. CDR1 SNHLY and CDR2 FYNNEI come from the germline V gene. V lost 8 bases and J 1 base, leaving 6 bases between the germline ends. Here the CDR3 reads CASQESYEQYF. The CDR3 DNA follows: TGTGCCAGCCAAGAATCCTACGAGCAGTACTTC.

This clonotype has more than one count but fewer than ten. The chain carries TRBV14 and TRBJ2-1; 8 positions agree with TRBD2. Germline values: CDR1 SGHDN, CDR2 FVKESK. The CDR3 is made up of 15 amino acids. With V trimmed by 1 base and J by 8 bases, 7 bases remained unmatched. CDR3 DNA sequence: TGTGCCAGCAGCCAAGGAGCGGGAGTCTGGGATGAGCAGTTCTTC. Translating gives CASSQGAGVWDEQFF.

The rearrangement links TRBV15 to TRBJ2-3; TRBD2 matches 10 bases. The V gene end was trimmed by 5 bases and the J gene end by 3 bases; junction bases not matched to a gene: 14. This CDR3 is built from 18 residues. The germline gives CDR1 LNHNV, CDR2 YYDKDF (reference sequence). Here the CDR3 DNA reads TGTGCCACCAGCGGGGACAGGCGAGCGGGAGGGCGGACAGATACGCAGTATTTT. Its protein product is CATSGDRRAGGRTDTQYF.

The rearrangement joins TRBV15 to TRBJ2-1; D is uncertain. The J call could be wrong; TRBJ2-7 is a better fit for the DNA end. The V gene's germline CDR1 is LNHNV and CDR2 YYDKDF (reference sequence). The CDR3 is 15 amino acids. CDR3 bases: TGTGCCACCAGCAGAGGCGGCAGGCCATACAATGAGCAGTACTTC. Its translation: CATSRGGRPYNEQYF.

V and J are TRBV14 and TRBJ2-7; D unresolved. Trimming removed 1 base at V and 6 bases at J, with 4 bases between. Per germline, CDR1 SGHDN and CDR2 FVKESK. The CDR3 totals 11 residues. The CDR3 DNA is TGTGCCAGCAGCCAAGGATTCGAGCAGTACTTC. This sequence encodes CASSQGFEQYF.

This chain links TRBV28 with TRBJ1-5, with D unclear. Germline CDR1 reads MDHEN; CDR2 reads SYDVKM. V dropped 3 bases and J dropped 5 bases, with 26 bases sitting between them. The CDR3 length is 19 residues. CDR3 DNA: TGTGCCAGCAGTTTGTTTGGGGTCTCGAGGCAGAGAATCGATCAGCCCCAGCATTTT. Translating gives CASSLFGVSRQRIDQPQHF.

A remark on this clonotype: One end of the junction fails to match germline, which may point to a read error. In DNA, the CDR3 is TGTGGCAGCAGCTCATCGTGGGGAGGGGTCGGTGCGCCCCAGCATTTT. Encoded protein: CGSSSSWGGVGAPQHF. This rearrangement joins TRBV6-2 or TRBV6-3 to TRBJ1-5, with D perhaps TRBD1 (5 bases). The CDR3 spans 16 residues. The V gene's germline CDR1 is MNHEY and CDR2 SVGEGT.

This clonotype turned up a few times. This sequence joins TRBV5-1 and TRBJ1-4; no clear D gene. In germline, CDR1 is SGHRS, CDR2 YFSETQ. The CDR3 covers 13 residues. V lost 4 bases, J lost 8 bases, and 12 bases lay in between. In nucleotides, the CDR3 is TGCGCCAGCAGCCCGGACGAGGGCGAAAAACTGTTTTTT. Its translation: CASSPDEGEKLFF. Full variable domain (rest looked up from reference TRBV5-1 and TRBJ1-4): KAGVTQTPRYLIKTRGQQVTLSCSPISGHRSVSWYQQTPGQGLQFLFEYFSETQRNKGNFPGRFSGRQFSNSRSEMNVSTLELGDSALYLCASSPDEGEKLFFGSGTQLSVL.

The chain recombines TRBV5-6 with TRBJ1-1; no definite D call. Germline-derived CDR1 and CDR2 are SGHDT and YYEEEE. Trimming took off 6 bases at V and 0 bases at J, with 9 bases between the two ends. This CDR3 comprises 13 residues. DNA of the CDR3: TGTGCCAGCAAGGGCGGGCTGAACACTGAAGCTTTCTTT. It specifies CASKGGLNTEAFF.

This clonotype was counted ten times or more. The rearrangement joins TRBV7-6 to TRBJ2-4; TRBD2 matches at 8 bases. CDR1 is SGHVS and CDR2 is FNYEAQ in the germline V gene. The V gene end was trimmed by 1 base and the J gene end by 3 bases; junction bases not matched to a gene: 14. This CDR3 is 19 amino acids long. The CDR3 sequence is CASSLGAAGAGYGKNIQYF. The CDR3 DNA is TGTGCCAGCAGCTTAGGGGCAGCGGGAGCGGGATATGGCAAAAACATTCAGTACTTC.

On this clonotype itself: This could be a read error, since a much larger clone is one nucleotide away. The CDR3 nucleotides read TGTGCCAGCAGTCACGGGACAGCGAACACTGAAGCTTTATTT. Translation: CASSHGTANTEALF. The V and J genes are TRBV7-2 and TRBJ1-1; 7 positions agree with TRBD1. The length of the CDR3 is 14 residues. Germline CDR1 and CDR2: SGHTA and FQGNSA.